This paragraph covers one T cell receptor beta chain sequence. TCRdb analysed the RT-PCR reads with MiXCR anew, one entry per CDR3 protein. Of about 160,000 distinct CDR3 sequences in the sample, approximately 24% were seen once. Trimming left V 4 bases short and J 0 bases short, with 14 bases between. Germline V gene lookup returns CDR1 PRHDT and CDR2 FYEKMQ (reference sequence). The CDR3 is 16 amino acids. The sample belongs to a study of patients and donors after allogeneic stem cell transplantation. This sequence originates from a human donor who was either an allogeneic HSCT recipient or a stem cell or donor lymphocyte infusion donor (not recorded which). It is not recorded whose cells these are; they may come from a transplant donor. The V gene is TRBV13, the J gene TRBJ2-3, with a weak D call TRBD1 (7 bases). The sample taken for sequencing was blood, either unsorted or a sorted T cell fraction (not recorded which). CDR3 amino acids: CASSSRDSSSTDTQYF. CDR3 nucleotides: TGTGCCAGCAGCTCGCGGGACAGCTCTAGCACAGATACGCAGTATTTT.